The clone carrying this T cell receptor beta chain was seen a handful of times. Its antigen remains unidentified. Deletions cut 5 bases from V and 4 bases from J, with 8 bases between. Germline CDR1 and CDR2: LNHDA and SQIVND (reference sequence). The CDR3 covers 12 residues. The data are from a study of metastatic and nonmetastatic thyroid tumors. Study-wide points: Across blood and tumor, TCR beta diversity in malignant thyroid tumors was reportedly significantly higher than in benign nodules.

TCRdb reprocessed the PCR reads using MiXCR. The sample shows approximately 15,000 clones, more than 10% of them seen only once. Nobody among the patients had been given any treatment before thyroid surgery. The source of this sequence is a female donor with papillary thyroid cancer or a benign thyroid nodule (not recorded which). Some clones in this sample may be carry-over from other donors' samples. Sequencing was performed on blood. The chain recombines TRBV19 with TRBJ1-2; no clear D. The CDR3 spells CASSVSVYGYTF. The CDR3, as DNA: TGTGCCAGTAGTGTCAGCGTCTATGGCTACACCTTC.